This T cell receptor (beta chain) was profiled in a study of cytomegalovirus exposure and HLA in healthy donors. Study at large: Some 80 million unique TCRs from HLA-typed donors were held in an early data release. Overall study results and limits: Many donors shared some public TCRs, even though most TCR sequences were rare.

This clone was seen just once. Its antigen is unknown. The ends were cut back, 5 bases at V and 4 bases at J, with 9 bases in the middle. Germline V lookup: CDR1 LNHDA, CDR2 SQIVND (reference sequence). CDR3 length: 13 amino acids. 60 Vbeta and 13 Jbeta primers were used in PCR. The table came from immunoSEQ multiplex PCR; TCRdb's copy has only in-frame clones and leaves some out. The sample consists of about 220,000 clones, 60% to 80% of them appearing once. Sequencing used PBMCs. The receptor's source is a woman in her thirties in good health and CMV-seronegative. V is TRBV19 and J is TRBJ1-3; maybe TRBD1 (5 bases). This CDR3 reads CASSQGFGNTIYF. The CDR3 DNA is TGTGCCAGTAGTCAGGGCTTCGGAAACACCATATATTTT.